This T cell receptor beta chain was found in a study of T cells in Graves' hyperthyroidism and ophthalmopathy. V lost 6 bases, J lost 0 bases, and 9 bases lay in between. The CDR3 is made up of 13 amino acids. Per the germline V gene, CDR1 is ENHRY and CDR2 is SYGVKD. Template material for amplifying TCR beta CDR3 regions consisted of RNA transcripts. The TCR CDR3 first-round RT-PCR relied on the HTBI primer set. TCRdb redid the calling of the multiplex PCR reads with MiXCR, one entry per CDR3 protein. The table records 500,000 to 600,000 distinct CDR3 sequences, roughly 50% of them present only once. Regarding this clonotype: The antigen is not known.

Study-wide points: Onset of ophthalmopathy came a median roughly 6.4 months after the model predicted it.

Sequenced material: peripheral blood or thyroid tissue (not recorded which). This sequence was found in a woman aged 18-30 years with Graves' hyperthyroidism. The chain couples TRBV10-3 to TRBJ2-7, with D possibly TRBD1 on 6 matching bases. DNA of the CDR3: TGTGCCATCAGGCCGACAGGCTCCTACGAGCAGTACTTC. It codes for CAIRPTGSYEQYF.